This T cell receptor beta chain is drawn from a study of cytomegalovirus exposure and HLA in healthy donors. In regard to this clone: As yet, its antigen is unknown.

The V end lost 3 bases, the J end lost 8 bases, and 17 bases lay between the germline ends. This CDR3 spans 14 amino acids. The germline V gene encodes CDR1 SGHRS and CDR2 YFSETQ. Study-wide results and caveats: Accounts indicate the classifier identified cytomegalovirus status with strong specificity and sensitivity.

Separate from the roughly 720-subject first cohort, the roughly 120-subject validation cohort was the one that the donors belonged to. Repertoires were generated with immunoSEQ multiplex PCR, while TCRdb's copy carries only in-frame clones and drops some. The repertoire includes roughly 140,000 clones, about 88% of them detected once, and approximately 8.7% sits in the top ten. J is TRBJ1-2 and V is TRBV5-1; a weak D match, TRBD1 (6 bases). The sequencing input was PBMCs. This clonotype was obtained from a man between 18 and 35 years old in good health and CMV-seropositive. CDR3 nucleotide sequence: TGCGCCAGCAGCTCCCAACCAGGGGCGGACGGCTACACCTTC. It translates to CASSSQPGADGYTF.